The 30 T cell receptor beta chains presented below share a single source sample, sequenced in a study of shared clonotypes between healthy human individuals. The data were produced by immunoSEQ multiplex PCR, yet TCRdb's version contains in-frame clones alone and is incomplete. The table has roughly 2.5 million clones, approximately 92% seen once. The sequencing sample was made of naive CD4+ T cells sorted from blood. Specified subset: CD45RA+ positively selected. The receptors derive from a man between 18 and 35 years old in good health.

The CDR3 loop reads CASSFGGGTTYEQYF. The CDR3 nucleotides are TGTGCCAGCAGCTTTGGAGGGGGTACTACCTACGAGCAGTACTTC. The chain is built from TRBV5-4 and TRBJ2-7; TRBD1 or TRBD2 may be the D gene (6 bases each). V shed 2 bases and J shed 2 bases, with 14 bases lying between them. Germline assignment: CDR1 SGHNT and CDR2 YYREEE (reference sequence). This CDR3 contains 15 residues.

J is TRBJ1-5 and V is TRBV2; tentative D call: TRBD1 (6 bases). The CDR3 contains 19 residues. Trimming shortened V by 1 base and J by 7 bases, and 26 bases separated the two germline ends. Germline loops: CDR1 SNHLY, CDR2 FYNNEI. The chain's CDR3 is CASSEGVGGVGVLSQPQHF. Written as DNA, the CDR3 is TGTGCCAGCAGTGAAGGTGTGGGGGGCGTAGGGGTTCTGTCACAGCCCCAGCATTTT.

The V gene is TRBV30, the J gene TRBJ1-5, with D possibly matching TRBD1 (5 bases). Germline-derived CDR1 and CDR2 are GTSNPN and SVGIG (reference sequence). The V end lost 3 bases, the J end lost 6 bases, and 18 bases lay between the germline ends. This CDR3 is built from 15 residues. CDR3 in DNA: TGTGCCTGGAGCCAAATTTCGGGGGGGACTCAGCCCCAGCATTTT. As protein: CAWSQISGGTQPQHF. The entire variable domain, with the rest obtained from reference TRBV30 and TRBJ1-5, is as follows: SQTIHQWPATLVQPVGSPLSLECTVEGTSNPNLYWYRQAAGRGLQLLFYSVGIGQISSEVPQNLSASRPQDRQFILSSKKLLLSDSGFYLCAWSQISGGTQPQHFGDGTRLSIL.

The chain has TRBV10-3 and TRBJ1-4; TRBD1 might be the D (5 bases). V lost 6 bases to trimming and J lost 5 bases, with 13 bases between them. The CDR3 loop spans 14 amino acids. CDR1 and CDR2 from the germline V gene are ENHRY and SYGVKD. CDR3 protein: CAIRPGTENEKLFF. CDR3 bases: TGTGCCATCAGGCCCGGGACGGAAAATGAAAAACTGTTTTTT.

V is TRBV9 and J is TRBJ1-1; D uncertain. The CDR3 covers 14 residues. With 2 bases removed from V and 0 bases from J, the gap between germline ends came to 8 bases. Germline CDR1 and CDR2: SGDLS and YYNGEE. CDR3 in DNA: TGTGCCAGCAGCGTCGAGCTCATGAACACTGAAGCTTTCTTT. This translates into CASSVELMNTEAFF. The complete variable domain, with remaining parts taken from reference TRBV9 and TRBJ1-1, reads DSGVTQTPKHLITATGQRVTLRCSPRSGDLSVYWYQQSLDQGLQFLIQYYNGEERAKGNILERFSAQQFPDLHSELNLSSLELGDSALYFCASSVELMNTEAFFGQGTRLTVV.

The CDR3 reads CASSPPARSSYNEQFF. The CDR3, as DNA: TGTGCCAGCTCACCACCGGCAAGGAGCTCCTACAATGAGCAGTTCTTC. This chain uses TRBV18 with TRBJ2-1; D gene uncertain. CDR1 and CDR2 (germline): KGHSH, LQKENI. This CDR3 has 16 amino acids. Trimming shortened V by 0 bases and J by 0 bases, and 9 bases separated the two germline ends.

For the CDR3, the DNA is TGCGCCAGTTCGAGCCCTAGCACAGATACGCAGTATTTT. It encodes CASSSPSTDTQYF. The V and J genes are TRBV5-1 and TRBJ2-3; no firm D call. Trimming shortened V by 8 bases and J by 0 bases, and 10 bases separated the two germline ends. The CDR3 totals 13 residues. CDR1 and CDR2 (germline): SGHRS, YFSETQ.

The rearrangement links TRBV19 to TRBJ1-5, with D maybe TRBD1 (6 bases). V gave up 5 bases and J gave up 0 bases, with 17 bases separating them. Germline CDR1 and CDR2: LNHDA and SQIVND (reference sequence). This CDR3 has 17 residues. The CDR3: CASSRGWGPSSNQPQHF. CDR3 nucleotides: TGTGCCAGTAGTCGGGGTTGGGGGCCTTCTAGCAATCAGCCCCAGCATTTT.

The chain has TRBV4-1 and TRBJ2-1; TRBD2 agrees at 11 bases. Germline loops: CDR1 MGHRA, CDR2 YSYEKL. The CDR3 runs 18 residues. Germline trimming cut 1 base from V and 2 bases from J; bases unmatched to any gene: 7. CDR3 loop: CASSQVASGGSTYNEQFF. The CDR3 DNA reads as TGCGCCAGCAGCCAAGTCGCTAGCGGGGGGTCCACCTACAATGAGCAGTTCTTC.

The V call is TRBV29-1, the J call TRBJ1-2; a weak D match, TRBD1 (5 bases). The CDR3 is 13 amino acids. Germline V gene lookup returns CDR1 SQVTM and CDR2 ANQGSEA. The V gene lost 4 bases and the J gene lost 6 bases, with 15 bases spanning the gap. The CDR3 DNA is TGCAGCGTTGCCTGGGGGGAGGCAAATGGCTACACCTTC. Amino acids: CSVAWGEANGYTF. Complete variable domain (other parts from reference TRBV29-1 and TRBJ1-2): SAVISQKPSRDICQRGTSLTIQCQVDSQVTMMFWYRQQPGQSLTLIATANQGSEATYESGFVIDKFPISRPNLTFSTLTVSNMSPEDSSIYLCSVAWGEANGYTFGSGTRLTVV.

The chain links TRBV5-6 to TRBJ1-6, with D maybe TRBD1 (5 bases). Germline V lookup: CDR1 SGHDT, CDR2 YYEEEE. CDR3 size: 17 residues. The V gene lost 4 bases and the J gene lost 0 bases, with 14 bases spanning the gap. The CDR3 DNA sequence: TGTGCCAGCAGCCTGGGGCGTCCTAGCTCCTATAATTCACCCCTCCACTTT. It yields the protein CASSLGRPSSYNSPLHF.

The chain is built from TRBV28 and TRBJ2-7; 8 bases are a match to TRBD2. There are 14 residues in the CDR3. With 6 bases clipped from V and 3 bases from J, the junction kept 7 bases outside the gene matches. Germline V gene sequence: CDR1 MDHEN, CDR2 SYDVKM. In DNA form, the CDR3 reads TGTGCCAGCAGCCCCCTTCGGGAGGGCTACGAGCAGTACTTC. It encodes CASSPLREGYEQYF. Variable domain in full (rest from reference TRBV28 and TRBJ2-7): DVKVTQSSRYLVKRTGEKVFLECVQDMDHENMFWYRQDPGLGLRLIYFSYDVKMKEKGDIPEGYSVSREKKERFSLILESASTNQTSMYLCASSPLREGYEQYFGPGTRLTVT.

The V and J genes are TRBV25-1 and TRBJ2-7, with TRBD1 matching 9 bases. The CDR3 is 14 amino acids. CDR1 MGHDK and CDR2 SYGVNS come from the germline V gene. The ends lost 2 bases at V and 3 bases at J; junction bases unmatched: 2. For the CDR3, the DNA is TGTGCCAGCAGTGAAGACAGGGGGTTCTACGAGCAGTACTTC. It encodes CASSEDRGFYEQYF.

The rearrangement joins TRBV19 to TRBJ1-2; possible D gene TRBD1, 5 bases. Germline V CDR1 and CDR2: LNHDA, SQIVND (reference sequence). CDR3 length: 16 amino acids. V lost 5 bases and J lost 2, with 18 bases in between. The DNA for the CDR3 is TGTGCCAGTAGTGGGGGGGACTTTTCCTCGAACTATGGCTACACCTTC. As protein: CASSGGDFSSNYGYTF. Looking up the rest from reference TRBV19 and TRBJ1-2 gives the full variable domain: DGGITQSPKYLFRKEGQNVTLSCEQNLNHDAMYWYRQDPGQGLRLIYYSQIVNDFQKGDIAEGYSVSREKKESFPLTVTSAQKNPTAFYLCASSGGDFSSNYGYTFGSGTRLTVV.

The chain recombines TRBV7-9 with TRBJ1-6, with TRBD1 identical over 10 bases. From germline, CDR1 is SEHNR and CDR2 FQNEAQ (reference sequence). V was clipped by 2 bases and J by 10 bases; unmatched bases: 5. This CDR3 spans 15 amino acids. CDR3 nucleotides: TGTGCCAGCAGCTTACAGGAGGACAGGGGGTCACCCCTCCACTTT. Residues: CASSLQEDRGSPLHF.

This clone was seen just once. The V call is TRBV5-3, the J call TRBJ1-2, with TRBD1 identical over 7 bases. TRBV5-3 belongs to the ORF category, with a function that is uncertain. The CDR3 length is 14 residues. V lost 4 bases, J lost 6 bases, and 9 bases stayed unmatched. CDR3 sequence reads: CARSPGGGGHGYTF. Here the CDR3 DNA reads TGTGCCAGAAGCCCCGGGGGAGGGGGCCATGGCTACACCTTC.

This chain joins TRBV4-1 and TRBJ2-5, with D unclear. Germline V gene sequence: CDR1 MGHRA, CDR2 YSYEKL. With 4 bases removed from V and 4 bases from J, the gap between germline ends came to 13 bases. This CDR3 has 14 amino acids. The CDR3 DNA is TGCGCCAGCAGCCTCCTTGCCCTGGGAGAGACCCAGTACTTC. This encodes CASSLLALGETQYF.

The chain employs TRBV5-1 and TRBJ2-1; the match to TRBD2 covers 7 bases. Per the germline V gene, CDR1 is SGHRS and CDR2 is YFSETQ. V lost 6 bases and J lost 0; bases outside the gene matches: 6. The CDR3 extends over 15 amino acids. The CDR3 protein is CASTPAGPSYNEQFF. CDR3 coding DNA: TGCGCCAGCACCCCAGCGGGACCCTCCTACAATGAGCAGTTCTTC.

The gene calls are TRBV6-1 and TRBJ2-3, with 7 bases lining up with TRBD1. The CDR3 contains 14 residues. CDR1 and CDR2 (germline): MNHNS, SASEGT. Trimming removed 5 bases from V and 4 bases from J; junction bases left unmatched: 6. CDR3 in amino acids: CASSTRQGPDTQYF. CDR3 bases: TGTGCCAGCAGTACTCGACAGGGTCCAGATACGCAGTATTTT.

This clone was seen more than once but under ten times. This sequence joins TRBV27 and TRBJ1-5, with D tentatively TRBD1 (5 bases). Trimming cost V 2 bases and J 6 bases, with 11 bases left between them. Germline CDR1 and CDR2: MNHEY and SMNVEV (reference sequence). CDR3 length: 14 residues. The CDR3 reads CASSLETGTQPQHF. CDR3 nucleotide sequence: TGTGCCAGCAGTTTAGAAACAGGCACTCAGCCCCAGCATTTT.

The chain links TRBV30 to TRBJ1-2; 10 nucleotides match TRBD1. The CDR3 is 15 residues long. Germline-derived CDR1 and CDR2 are GTSNPN and SVGIG (reference sequence). With 2 bases clipped from V and 6 bases from J, the junction kept 9 bases outside the gene matches. The CDR3 is CAWSPPTGGRNGYTF. CDR3 sequence (DNA): TGTGCCTGGAGTCCTCCGACAGGGGGCAGGAATGGCTACACCTTC. Full variable domain (remainder filled in from reference TRBV30 and TRBJ1-2): SQTIHQWPATLVQPVGSPLSLECTVEGTSNPNLYWYRQAAGRGLQLLFYSVGIGQISSEVPQNLSASRPQDRQFILSSKKLLLSDSGFYLCAWSPPTGGRNGYTFGSGTRLTVV.

The rearrangement links TRBV5-6 to TRBJ2-2; D assignment may be TRBD1 or TRBD2 (6 bases each). Germline V gene lookup returns CDR1 SGHDT and CDR2 YYEEEE. The CDR3 spans 16 residues. Trimming pared 0 bases from V and 4 bases from J, leaving 13 bases between. The CDR3 here is CASSLVRGRITGELFF. In DNA, the CDR3 is TGTGCCAGCAGCTTGGTTAGGGGGAGGATCACCGGGGAGCTGTTTTTT.

The chain carries TRBV18 and TRBJ1-4; tentatively, D is TRBD1 (5 bases). V lost 3 bases and J lost 5, with 10 bases in between. Germline loops: CDR1 KGHSH, CDR2 LQKENI. This CDR3 has 14 residues. DNA of the CDR3: TGTGCCAGCTCACCGCTTCGGGGGAATGAAAAACTGTTTTTT. It is translated as CASSPLRGNEKLFF.

This chain connects TRBV27 to TRBJ2-3, with a possible D match to TRBD2 (5 bases). The CDR3 extends over 14 amino acids. Germline V gene sequence: CDR1 MNHEY, CDR2 SMNVEV (reference sequence). Trimming shortened V by 10 bases and J by 0 bases, and 14 bases separated the two germline ends. CDR3 sequence reads: CATRRGSSTDTQYF. The DNA of the CDR3 is TGTGCCACGCGCCGGGGATCTAGCACAGATACGCAGTATTTT.

The J gene is TRBJ2-7, the V gene TRBV5-1; D perhaps matches TRBD1 (7 bases). Germline V gives CDR1 SGHRS, CDR2 YFSETQ. The CDR3 length is 14 residues. Between the trimmed V and J ends, which lost 0 bases and 5 bases, there was a span of 12 bases. This chain's CDR3 is CASSLGQGGNEQYF. The DNA for the CDR3 is TGCGCCAGCAGCTTGGGACAGGGAGGCAACGAGCAGTACTTC.

V usage is TRBV18 and J usage is TRBJ1-4; D possibly corresponds to TRBD1 (6 bases). CDR3 length: 15 amino acids. Trimming shortened V by 3 bases and J by 8 bases, and 16 bases separated the two germline ends. Germline CDR1 reads KGHSH; CDR2 reads LQKENI. Here the CDR3 reads CASSPNGQMREKLFF. CDR3 nucleotide sequence: TGTGCCAGCTCACCTAATGGACAGATGCGAGAAAAACTGTTTTTT.

This clone was counted once. Other DNA sequences of this sample code for an identical CDR3. The chain is built from TRBV6-5 and TRBJ1-6, with TRBD1 matching 7 bases. Germline lookup yields CDR1 MNHEY and CDR2 SVGAGI. The CDR3 loop spans 14 amino acids. The V segment lost 5 bases and the J segment 7 bases; nucleotides outside the gene matches: 5. The CDR3 spells CASSRQGPNSPLHF. CDR3 nucleotide sequence: TGTGCCAGCAGTCGACAGGGACCGAATTCACCCCTCCACTTT.

The J gene is TRBJ1-2, the V gene TRBV5-1; 10 nucleotides align to TRBD1. J lost 13 bases, V lost 2 bases, and 8 bases had no gene match. This CDR3 contains 13 residues. The germline V gene has CDR1 SGHRS and CDR2 YFSETQ. For the CDR3, the DNA is TGCGCCAGCAGCTTAGGTGACCGGGACAGGGGCACCTTC. Translating gives CASSLGDRDRGTF.

The V call is TRBV10-3, the J call TRBJ1-2; 8 bases map to TRBD1. The CDR3 totals 13 residues. V gave up 7 bases and J gave up 7 bases; unmatched junction bases: 8. Germline V gives CDR1 ENHRY, CDR2 SYGVKD. The CDR3 is CAITADRDVGYTF. The CDR3 nucleotides read TGTGCCATCACCGCGGACAGGGACGTTGGCTACACCTTC.

This chain connects TRBV5-6 to TRBJ1-2, with D unresolved. The germline gives CDR1 SGHDT, CDR2 YYEEEE. The CDR3 sequence is 14 residues long. Trimming removed 7 bases from V and 2 bases from J, with 15 bases in between. The CDR3 loop reads CASPCPGLNYGYTF. DNA for the CDR3: TGTGCCAGCCCGTGTCCAGGCTTGAACTATGGCTACACCTTC.